These 12 T cell receptor beta chains originate from one sample sequenced in a study of cytomegalovirus exposure and HLA in healthy donors. TCRdb keeps only in-frame clones here, not all; method: immunoSEQ multiplex PCR. Of fewer than 250,000 clones listed, 87% were seen once; the top ten hold less than 3%. The sequencing sample was made of PBMCs. The receptors originated from a man aged 18 to 29 in good health and CMV-seronegative.

The V and J genes are TRBV7-8 and TRBJ1-2; D gene ambiguous. The CDR3 is 13 residues long. Looked up from germline, CDR1 is SGHVS and CDR2 is FQNEAQ. V lost 1 base and J lost 3, with 6 bases in between. CDR3 nucleotides: TGTGCCAGCAGCTTAGGGCAGGACTATGGCTACACCTTC. Residues: CASSLGQDYGYTF.

This clone was detected a few times. The rearrangement links TRBV7-9 to TRBJ1-2; 7 nucleotides align to TRBD1. Germline trimming cut 1 base from V and 4 bases from J; bases unmatched to any gene: 0. CDR3 length: 13 residues. Germline CDR1 is SEHNR and CDR2 is FQNEAQ (reference sequence). Written as DNA, the CDR3 is TGTGCCAGCAGCTTAGACAGGGGCTATGGCTACACCTTC. It specifies CASSLDRGYGYTF.

The genes are TRBV30 and TRBJ1-2, with D unresolved. The germline V gene has CDR1 GTSNPN and CDR2 SVGIG (reference sequence). V was clipped by 2 bases and J by 4 bases, with 11 bases between them. The CDR3 has 13 amino acids. This chain's CDR3 is CAWSQAPAYGYTF. The CDR3 DNA sequence: TGTGCCTGGAGTCAGGCGCCTGCCTATGGCTACACCTTC.

V and J are TRBV28 and TRBJ1-5; a weak D match, TRBD1 (5 bases). V was shortened by 6 bases and J by 6 bases, with 15 bases between the two germline ends. Germline-derived CDR1 and CDR2 are MDHEN and SYDVKM. The CDR3 has 14 residues. DNA of the CDR3: TGTGCCAGCAGACAAACAGGTGAGGCTCAGCCCCAGCATTTT. This gives the protein CASRQTGEAQPQHF.

In this sample, this clone turned up once. The chain combines TRBV18 with TRBJ1-1, with 8 bases identical to TRBD1. Germline CDR1 KGHSH, CDR2 LQKENI. The V and J ends lost 3 bases and 4 bases, in that order; junction bases with no gene match: 4. CDR3 length equals 14 residues. The CDR3 nucleotides read TGTGCCAGCTCACCTGACAGGGGCGGCACTGAAGCTTTCTTT. Encoded protein: CASSPDRGGTEAFF.

As DNA, the CDR3 is TGTGCCAGCAGCCAAAGAAAGAGCGGGGACCACACCGGGGAGCTGTTTTTT. Protein: CASSQRKSGDHTGELFF. The chain has TRBV7-9 and TRBJ2-2; 7 bases match TRBD2. The CDR3 loop spans 17 amino acids. V dropped 5 bases and J dropped 3; count of bases not matched to a gene: 12. Germline-derived CDR1 and CDR2 are SEHNR and FQNEAQ (reference sequence).

V gene TRBV4-2 combines with J gene TRBJ1-2; no clear D gene. From germline, CDR1 is LGHNA and CDR2 YNFKEQ. Between the trimmed V and J ends, which lost 0 bases and 6 bases, there was a span of 11 bases. There are 14 residues in the CDR3. The CDR3 DNA follows: TGTGCCAGCAGCCAAGATTTTAGAGGGAATGGCTACACCTTC. It translates to CASSQDFRGNGYTF.

This clone has a single count. The chain carries TRBV4-1 and TRBJ2-5, with D uncertain. The CDR3 spans 13 residues. CDR1 is MGHRA, CDR2 YSYEKL, per germline. V gave up 3 bases and J gave up 4 bases, with 9 bases separating them. Written as DNA, the CDR3 is TGCGCCAGCAGCCATCGGAGTGGAGAGACCCAGTACTTC. It yields the protein CASSHRSGETQYF.

This chain connects TRBV9 to TRBJ2-6, with D perhaps TRBD2 (5 bases). Trimming shortened V by 0 bases and J by 2 bases, and 6 bases separated the two germline ends. CDR1 SGDLS and CDR2 YYNGEE come from the germline V gene. CDR3 size: 15 residues. The CDR3 reads CASSVELAGANVLTF. CDR3 nucleotides: TGTGCCAGCAGCGTAGAACTAGCTGGGGCCAACGTCCTGACTTTC. The variable domain in full, with the rest retrieved from reference TRBV9 and TRBJ2-6, is DSGVTQTPKHLITATGQRVTLRCSPRSGDLSVYWYQQSLDQGLQFLIQYYNGEERAKGNILERFSAQQFPDLHSELNLSSLELGDSALYFCASSVELAGANVLTFGAGSRLTVL.

J is TRBJ2-5 and V is TRBV11-2; 8 bases are a match to TRBD1. The V and J ends lost 1 base and 1 base, in that order; junction bases with no gene match: 2. In germline, CDR1 is SGHAT, CDR2 FQNNGV. CDR3 length: 15 residues. The CDR3 coding sequence is TGTGCCAGCAGCTTAGGGACAGGGATCCAAGAGACCCAGTACTTC. It translates to CASSLGTGIQETQYF.

This chain uses TRBV2 with TRBJ1-2; 7 nucleotides align to TRBD1. Germline V gives CDR1 SNHLY, CDR2 FYNNEI. V lost 7 bases and J lost 4; bases outside the gene matches: 6. This CDR3 has 13 residues. CDR3 in amino acids: CASINQGVYGYTF. The CDR3 bases are TGTGCCAGCATTAATCAGGGGGTCTATGGCTACACCTTC.

The table lists this clone with a count of one. The chain uses TRBV6-5 and TRBJ2-7; 7 bases are shared with TRBD2. CDR3 length: 14 amino acids. CDR1 and CDR2 (germline): MNHEY, SVGAGI. Trimming took 0 bases from V and 4 from J; bases not matched to a gene: 3. The CDR3 nucleotides are TGTGCCAGCAGTTACTCAGGGGAGGGATACGAGCAGTACTTC. As protein: CASSYSGEGYEQYF.